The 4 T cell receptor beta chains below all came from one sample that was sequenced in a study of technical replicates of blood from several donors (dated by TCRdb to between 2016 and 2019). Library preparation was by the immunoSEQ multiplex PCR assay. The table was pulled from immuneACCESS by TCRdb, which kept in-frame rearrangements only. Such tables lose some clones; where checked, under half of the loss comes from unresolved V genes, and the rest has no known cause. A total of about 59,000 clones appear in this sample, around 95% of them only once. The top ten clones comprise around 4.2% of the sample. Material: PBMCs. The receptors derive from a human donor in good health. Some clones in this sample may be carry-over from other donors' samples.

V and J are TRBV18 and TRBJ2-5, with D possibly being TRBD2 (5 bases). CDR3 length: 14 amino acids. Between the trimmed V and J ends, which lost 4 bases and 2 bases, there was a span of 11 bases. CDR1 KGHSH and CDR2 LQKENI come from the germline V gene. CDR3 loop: CASSRQRIQETQYF. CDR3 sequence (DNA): TGTGCCAGCTCACGCCAGCGGATACAAGAGACCCAGTACTTC.

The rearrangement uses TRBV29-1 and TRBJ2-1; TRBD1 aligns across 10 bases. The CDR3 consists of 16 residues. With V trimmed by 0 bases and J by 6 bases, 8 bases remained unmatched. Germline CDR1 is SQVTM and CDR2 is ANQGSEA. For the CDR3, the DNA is TGCAGCGTTGAAGATCGTGGGACAGGGGTAATCAATGAGCAGTTCTTC. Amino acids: CSVEDRGTGVINEQFF.

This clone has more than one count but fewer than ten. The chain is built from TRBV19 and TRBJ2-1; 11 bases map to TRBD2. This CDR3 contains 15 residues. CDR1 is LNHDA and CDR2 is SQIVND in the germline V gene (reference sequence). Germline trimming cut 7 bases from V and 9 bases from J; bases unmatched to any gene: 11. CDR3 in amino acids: CASTTGLAVQGEQFF. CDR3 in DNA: TGTGCCAGTACCACGGGACTAGCGGTACAGGGTGAGCAGTTCTTC.

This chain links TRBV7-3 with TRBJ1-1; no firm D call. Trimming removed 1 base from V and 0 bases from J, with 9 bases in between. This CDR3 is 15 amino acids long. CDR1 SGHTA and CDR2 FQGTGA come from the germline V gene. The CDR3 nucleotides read TGTGCCAGCAGCTTAAGTCTGGGCATGAACACTGAAGCTTTCTTT. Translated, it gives CASSLSLGMNTEAFF.